This T cell receptor (beta chain) is from a study of blood T cell repertoires in COVID-19. The CDR3 sequence is 16 residues long. Germline CDR1 reads SGHNT; CDR2 reads YYREEE (reference sequence). The V and J ends lost 6 bases and 1 base respectively, with 17 bases between them. Sequencing used immunoSEQ multiplex PCR; TCRdb keeps in-frame clones, though not all of them. The sample shows about 130,000 clones, roughly 90% of them seen only once. The sequence came from a man between 65 and 80 years old with active COVID-19. The sample taken for sequencing was peripheral blood. This sequence joins TRBV5-4 and TRBJ1-3; TRBD1 might be the D (5 bases). The CDR3 DNA is TGTGCCAGCACCCCGGGGCTGGAGGGTTCTGGAAACACCATATATTTT. This sequence encodes CASTPGLEGSGNTIYF.